The rows below give T cell receptor beta chains drawn from one sample of a study of Ad26.COV2.S vaccination and SARS-CoV-2 variants. Assay used: immunoSEQ multiplex PCR; TCRdb lists only in-frame clones, some missing. The repertoire holds 400,000 to 500,000 clones, with 89% as singletons. This sample comprised peripheral blood, obtained in a trial of Ad26.COV2.S vaccine versus placebo. These receptors were taken from a person aged 18-60 years who received the Ad26.COV2.S COVID-19 vaccine or a placebo. CDR3s include the opening cysteine and the closing phenylalanine or tryptophan. The D gene is left open where the match is weak. Part of the rows lack a size; the others show once, few, many or a class for expanded clones.

TRBV30	-	TRBD2	TRBJ2-5	TGTGCCTGGACTAGCGGGGTCGTACAAGAGACCCAGTACTTC	CAWTSGVVQETQYF
TRBV12-3/TRBV12-4	-	-	TRBJ2-3	TGTGCCAGCAGTTTGTGGGGAAGCACGCAGTATTTT	CASSLWGSTQYF
TRBV4-1	few	-	TRBJ1-5	TGCGCCAGCAGCCATCCCTCTGGGACACCCGGGGCCCAGCCCCAGCATTTT	CASSHPSGTPGAQPQHF
TRBV7-9	-	-	TRBJ1-4	TGTGCCAGCAGCTCTCGGGCGGGGTTTAATGAAAAACTGTTTTTT	CASSSRAGFNEKLFF
TRBV7-9	once	-	TRBJ2-6	TGTGCCAGCAGCTTAAGTGGGAGGTCTGGGGCCAACGTCCTGACTTTC	CASSLSGRSGANVLTF
TRBV29-1	-	-	TRBJ1-2	TGCAGCGTTGAACTTTTGGCCGACATACAAGGCTACACCTTC	CSVELLADIQGYTF
TRBV28	-	-	TRBJ1-1	TGTGCCAGCAGGTCTCTCCGGGGTTGGCCTTTCTTT	CASRSLRGWPFF
TRBV10-3	-	TRBD1	TRBJ2-7	TGTGCCATCAGTGGAAGGACAGGTCCTTCCTACGAGCAGTACTTC	CAISGRTGPSYEQYF
TRBV7-2	once	TRBD1	TRBJ1-1	TGTGCCAGCAGCTTAATGGCGGACAGGGTGGTGGGGGCTTTCTTT	CASSLMADRVVGAFF
TRBV18	-	TRBD2	TRBJ2-1	TGTGCCAGCTCACCACTAGCGGGGCGAAGCTCCTACAATGAGCAGTTCTTC	CASSPLAGRSSYNEQFF
TRBV30	-	-	TRBJ1-5	TGTGCCTGGAGTGCTAATCGTGGTCAGCCCCAGCATTTT	CAWSANRGQPQHF
TRBV11-2	-	-	TRBJ2-1	TGTGCCAGCAGCCCCTCTTGGGGAGCTTACAATGAGCAGTTCTTC	CASSPSWGAYNEQFF
TRBV7-2	-	TRBD2	TRBJ2-4	TGTGCCAGCAGCTTATGGCGGGAGGGCCCGGAAGTAGCCAAAAACATTCAGTACTTC	CASSLWREGPEVAKNIQYF
TRBV19	-	-	TRBJ1-2	TGTGCCAGTAGTATACAGGGGCCCAACTATGGCTACACCTTC	CASSIQGPNYGYTF
TRBV9	-	-	TRBJ2-1	TGTGCCAGCAGCGTGGCGGAAACTGAGCAGTTCTTC	CASSVAETEQFF
TRBV24-1	-	TRBD2	TRBJ2-2	TGTGCCACCAGTGATCCCCTAGCGGGAAGGCGGGAGCTGTTTTTT	CATSDPLAGRRELFF
TRBV10-3	once	TRBD2	TRBJ2-1	TGTGCCATCAGGGCTAGCGGGGGAGGGAATGAGCAGTTCTTC	CAIRASGGGNEQFF
TRBV11-3	-	-	TRBJ1-4	TGTGCCAGCAGCTTAAGGCCCGAGGGCCATGAAAAACTGTTTTTT	CASSLRPEGHEKLFF
TRBV7-8	-	-	TRBJ2-3	TGTGCCAGCAGCTTAGTAGCCAGGGGCAGCACAGATACGCAGTATTTT	CASSLVARGSTDTQYF
TRBV27	-	TRBD1	TRBJ1-2	TGTGCCAGCAGTGCCGACAGGGGAAGTGGCTACACCTTC	CASSADRGSGYTF
TRBV19	-	-	TRBJ1-1	TGTGCCAGTAGTATACAGGGGTTTTTGAACACTGAAGCTTTCTTT	CASSIQGFLNTEAFF
TRBV28	-	TRBD1	TRBJ2-7	TGTGCCAGCAGCCCTACCGACAGGGGAGGCTACGAGCAGTACTTC	CASSPTDRGGYEQYF
TRBV20-1	-	TRBD1	TRBJ1-3	TGCAGTGCTAGTTTGGGACAGGTTGCTGGAAACACCATATATTTT	CSASLGQVAGNTIYF